This TCR beta chain appears in the sequencing data of a study of CD4+ T cells in melanoma. General study results and limits: In melanoma, neoantigen-specific CD4+ T cells reportedly differed in differentiation state. A reported correlation linked neoantigen-specific CD4+ T cells to CD8+, macrophage and B cell function.

To note about this clone: Its matching antigen is unknown.

The data were produced by immunoSEQ multiplex PCR, yet TCRdb's version contains in-frame clones alone and is incomplete. The table records over 100,000 clones, roughly 90% of them present only once. The CDR3 has 15 amino acids. The ends lost 4 bases at V and 1 base at J; junction bases unmatched: 5. Germline V CDR1 and CDR2: SGHAT, FQDESV (reference sequence). Input material: peripheral blood. This chain joins TRBV11-1 and TRBJ2-3, with 7 bases matching TRBD1. The TCR originated in a human donor with melanoma. CDR3 in DNA: TGTGCCAGCAGCTCCAGGGGGATTGGCACAGATACGCAGTATTTT. It specifies CASSSRGIGTDTQYF.